This TCR beta chain was recovered during a study of immune evolution from preneoplasia to lung adenocarcinoma. Overall study findings and caveats: Later-stage lesions seemingly showed higher T cell density and diversity than normal lung.

Measured with immunoSEQ multiplex PCR; TCRdb has only the in-frame clones, and not every one. The repertoire has about 9,500 clones, 90% of them found once; the top ten carry 2% to 3%. Patients had resection in Japan or China between about 2013 and 2017. About this clone: The target antigen is unknown.

Trimming cost V 5 bases and J 4 bases; bases outside gene matches: 16. This CDR3 has 19 residues. The germline gives CDR1 MDHEN, CDR2 SYDVKM. The specimen was FFPE invasive lung adenocarcinoma tissue. J is TRBJ2-7 and V is TRBV28; 14 bases are a match to TRBD2. This clonotype was sampled from a person between 65 and 79 years old with invasive lung adenocarcinoma. The CDR3 loop is CASSRITPGTSGRQYEQYF. Here the CDR3 DNA reads TGTGCCAGCAGTCGGATTACCCCGGGGACTAGCGGGAGACAGTACGAGCAGTACTTC.